This is a list of T cell receptor beta chains from one sample in a study of blood T cell repertoires in COVID-19. Profiled with immunoSEQ multiplex PCR; TCRdb holds only in-frame clones, not every one. The sample has around 150,000 clones; roughly 90% are singletons. The sequencing input was peripheral blood. These receptors all stem from a man between 60 and 75 years old with active or convalescent COVID-19. CDR3s include the opening cysteine and the closing phenylalanine or tryptophan. The order of the fields is clone size, D gene, J gene, V gene, CDR3 protein, CDR3 DNA. A D gene is named only where the DNA matches it firmly. Rows may omit the clone size; those that give it use once, few, many or a size class.

abundance: -
d_gene: TRBD2
j_gene: TRBJ2-5
v_gene: TRBV5-1
CDR3aa: CASRRGEETQYF
CDR3nt: TGCGCCAGCAGGCGGGGGGAAGAGACCCAGTACTTC

abundance: -
d_gene: TRBD2
j_gene: TRBJ2-1
v_gene: TRBV19
CDR3aa: CATSPRRSGKDNEQFF
CDR3nt: TGTGCCACTAGCCCCCGGCGCAGCGGGAAGGACAATGAGCAGTTCTTC

abundance: -
d_gene: TRBD1
j_gene: TRBJ1-1
v_gene: TRBV5-6
CDR3aa: CASSSTGGTEAFF
CDR3nt: TGTGCCAGCAGCTCCACAGGGGGCACTGAAGCTTTCTTT

abundance: -
d_gene: -
j_gene: TRBJ2-2
v_gene: TRBV6-5
CDR3aa: CATTGRDTGELFF
CDR3nt: TGTGCCACGACAGGAAGGGACACCGGGGAGCTGTTTTTT

abundance: -
d_gene: -
j_gene: TRBJ2-3
v_gene: TRBV3-1/TRBV3-2
CDR3aa: CASSRLGADTQYF
CDR3nt: TGTGCCAGCAGCCGTCTAGGTGCAGATACGCAGTATTTT

abundance: -
d_gene: TRBD1
j_gene: TRBJ1-2
v_gene: TRBV15
CDR3aa: CATSTRQGVFNYGYTF
CDR3nt: TGTGCCACCAGCACCCGACAGGGAGTCTTTAACTATGGCTACACCTTC

abundance: -
d_gene: -
j_gene: TRBJ1-5
v_gene: TRBV27
CDR3aa: CASSLRQYSNQPQHF
CDR3nt: TGTGCCAGCAGTTTAAGACAGTATAGCAATCAGCCCCAGCATTTT

abundance: -
d_gene: -
j_gene: TRBJ2-5
v_gene: TRBV12-5
CDR3aa: CASGYEEETQYF
CDR3nt: TGTGCTAGTGGTTACGAGGAAGAGACCCAGTACTTC

abundance: -
d_gene: TRBD2
j_gene: TRBJ2-1
v_gene: TRBV12-5
CDR3aa: CASGLEKTSGGRDEQFF
CDR3nt: TGTGCTAGTGGTTTGGAAAAGACTAGCGGGGGGCGAGATGAGCAGTTCTTC

abundance: few
d_gene: -
j_gene: TRBJ1-3
v_gene: TRBV10-3
CDR3aa: CAMAGSGAGNTIYF
CDR3nt: TGTGCCATGGCGGGGTCAGGAGCTGGAAACACCATATATTTT

abundance: -
d_gene: -
j_gene: TRBJ2-2
v_gene: TRBV3-1/TRBV3-2
CDR3aa: CASNGGPGELFF
CDR3nt: TGTGCCAGCAACGGGGGACCGGGGGAGCTGTTTTTT

abundance: -
d_gene: TRBD1
j_gene: TRBJ1-5
v_gene: TRBV23-1
CDR3aa: CASSQTGGKGSNQPQHF
CDR3nt: TGCGCCAGCAGTCAGACAGGGGGCAAGGGAAGCAATCAGCCCCAGCATTTT

abundance: -
d_gene: TRBD1
j_gene: TRBJ1-5
v_gene: TRBV28
CDR3aa: CASIIRGRGQPQHF
CDR3nt: TGTGCCAGCATTATCAGGGGGCGCGGTCAGCCCCAGCATTTT

abundance: -
d_gene: -
j_gene: TRBJ1-3
v_gene: TRBV12-3/TRBV12-4
CDR3aa: CASSRSGNTIYF
CDR3nt: TGTGCCAGCAGTCGCTCTGGAAACACCATATATTTT

abundance: once
d_gene: -
j_gene: TRBJ2-7
v_gene: TRBV25-1
CDR3aa: CASSEFGGAGQYF
CDR3nt: TGTGCCAGCAGTGAATTCGGAGGGGCCGGGCAGTACTTC

abundance: -
d_gene: -
j_gene: TRBJ2-7
v_gene: TRBV10-2
CDR3aa: CASSEVRDTYEQYF
CDR3nt: TGCGCCAGCAGTGAGGTCAGGGACACCTACGAGCAGTACTTC

abundance: -
d_gene: TRBD1
j_gene: TRBJ1-2
v_gene: TRBV9
CDR3aa: CASSVGGTGGFGYTF
CDR3nt: TGTGCCAGCAGCGTAGGAGGGACAGGGGGGTTTGGCTACACCTTC

abundance: -
d_gene: -
j_gene: TRBJ1-2
v_gene: TRBV12-3/TRBV12-4
CDR3aa: CASSSTVSYGYTF
CDR3nt: TGTGCCAGCAGTTCGACAGTGAGCTATGGCTACACCTTC

abundance: few
d_gene: TRBD2
j_gene: TRBJ2-7
v_gene: TRBV28
CDR3aa: CASSLPSGGSYEQYF
CDR3nt: TGTGCCAGCAGTCTACCTAGCGGGGGCTCCTACGAGCAGTACTTC

abundance: -
d_gene: -
j_gene: TRBJ1-5
v_gene: TRBV10-2
CDR3aa: CASMSGNNQPQHF
CDR3nt: TGCGCCAGCATGTCAGGAAACAATCAGCCCCAGCATTTT

abundance: -
d_gene: -
j_gene: TRBJ2-7
v_gene: TRBV5-4
CDR3aa: CASSLKGWGGSSYEQYF
CDR3nt: TGTGCCAGCAGCTTGAAAGGGTGGGGGGGCAGCTCCTACGAGCAGTACTTC

abundance: -
d_gene: TRBD1
j_gene: TRBJ2-2
v_gene: TRBV18
CDR3aa: CASSPLGQGSYTGELFF
CDR3nt: TGTGCCAGCTCACCCTTGGGACAGGGATCGTACACCGGGGAGCTGTTTTTT

abundance: -
d_gene: TRBD1
j_gene: TRBJ1-4
v_gene: TRBV6-5
CDR3aa: CASTRTGEEKLFF
CDR3nt: TGTGCCAGCACCCGGACAGGGGAGGAAAAACTGTTTTTT

abundance: -
d_gene: TRBD1
j_gene: TRBJ1-4
v_gene: TRBV10-2
CDR3aa: CASKTGANNEKLFF
CDR3nt: TGCGCCAGCAAAACAGGGGCGAACAATGAAAAACTGTTTTTT

abundance: -
d_gene: -
j_gene: TRBJ1-1
v_gene: TRBV7-9
CDR3aa: CASSQVRGEAFF
CDR3nt: TGTGCCAGCAGCCAGGTCCGGGGAGAAGCTTTCTTT

abundance: -
d_gene: -
j_gene: TRBJ1-2
v_gene: TRBV19
CDR3aa: CASTSGERIYGYTF
CDR3nt: TGTGCCAGTACCTCCGGGGAGAGGATCTATGGCTACACCTTC

abundance: -
d_gene: -
j_gene: TRBJ2-7
v_gene: TRBV10-3
CDR3aa: CAIRQVEGEQYF
CDR3nt: TGTGCCATTAGACAAGTCGAGGGCGAGCAGTACTTC

abundance: -
d_gene: -
j_gene: TRBJ1-5
v_gene: TRBV7-8
CDR3aa: CASIRAPGLNQPQHF
CDR3nt: TGTGCCAGCATCCGAGCCCCGGGACTTAATCAGCCCCAGCATTTT

abundance: -
d_gene: -
j_gene: TRBJ1-1
v_gene: TRBV21-1
CDR3aa: CASSSHKGGAGTEAFF
CDR3nt: TGTGCCAGCAGCTCCCATAAGGGGGGGGCCGGCACTGAAGCTTTCTTT

abundance: -
d_gene: TRBD1
j_gene: TRBJ1-1
v_gene: TRBV27
CDR3aa: CASSLGWGQSMNTEAFF
CDR3nt: TGTGCCAGCAGTTTAGGATGGGGACAGAGTATGAACACTGAAGCTTTCTTT

abundance: -
d_gene: -
j_gene: TRBJ1-2
v_gene: TRBV29-1
CDR3aa: CSVTPREGASYGYTF
CDR3nt: TGCAGCGTTACGCCGCGTGAGGGCGCAAGCTATGGCTACACCTTC

abundance: -
d_gene: TRBD1
j_gene: TRBJ1-5
v_gene: TRBV27
CDR3aa: CASSFGQGDQPQHF
CDR3nt: TGTGCCAGCAGTTTCGGACAGGGAGATCAGCCCCAGCATTTT

abundance: -
d_gene: -
j_gene: TRBJ2-7
v_gene: TRBV5-6
CDR3aa: CASSFRVLRGEQYF
CDR3nt: TGTGCCAGCAGCTTTCGTGTTTTAAGAGGGGAGCAGTACTTC